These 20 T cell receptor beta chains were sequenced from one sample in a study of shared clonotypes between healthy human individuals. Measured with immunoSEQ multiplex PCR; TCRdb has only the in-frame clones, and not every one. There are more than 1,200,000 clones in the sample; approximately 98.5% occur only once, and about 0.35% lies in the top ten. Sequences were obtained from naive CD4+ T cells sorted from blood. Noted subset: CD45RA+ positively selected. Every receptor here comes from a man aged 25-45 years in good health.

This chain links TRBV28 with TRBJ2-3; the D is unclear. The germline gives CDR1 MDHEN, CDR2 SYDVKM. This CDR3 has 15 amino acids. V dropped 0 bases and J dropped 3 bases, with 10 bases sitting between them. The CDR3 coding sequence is TGTGCCAGCAGTTTATGGAATCGGCCAACAGATACGCAGTATTTT. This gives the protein CASSLWNRPTDTQYF.

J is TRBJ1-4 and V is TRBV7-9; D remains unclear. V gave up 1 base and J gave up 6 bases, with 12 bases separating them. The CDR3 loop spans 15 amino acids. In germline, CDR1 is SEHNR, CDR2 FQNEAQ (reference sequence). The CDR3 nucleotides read TGTGCCAGCAGCTTAGATGCGGGTGGTTATGAAAAACTGTTTTTT. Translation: CASSLDAGGYEKLFF. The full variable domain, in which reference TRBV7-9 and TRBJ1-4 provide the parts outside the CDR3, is DTGVSQNPRHKITKRGQNVTFRCDPISEHNRLYWYRQTLGQGPEFLTYFQNEAQLEKSRLLSDRFSAERPKGSFSTLEIQRTEQGDSAMYLCASSLDAGGYEKLFFGSGTQLSVL.

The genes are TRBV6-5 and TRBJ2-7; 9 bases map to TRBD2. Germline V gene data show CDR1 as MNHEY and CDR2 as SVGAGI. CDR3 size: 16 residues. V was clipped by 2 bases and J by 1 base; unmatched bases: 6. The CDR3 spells CASSYDSGSLSYEQYF. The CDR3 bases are TGTGCCAGCAGTTACGATAGCGGGAGTCTTTCCTACGAGCAGTACTTC.

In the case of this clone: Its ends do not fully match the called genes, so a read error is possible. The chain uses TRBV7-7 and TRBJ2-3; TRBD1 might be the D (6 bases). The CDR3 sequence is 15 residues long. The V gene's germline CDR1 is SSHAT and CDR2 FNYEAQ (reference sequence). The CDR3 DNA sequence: TGTGCTAGCAGCTTGTCGGGACAAAGCACAGATACGCAGTATTTT. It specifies CASSLSGQSTDTQYF.

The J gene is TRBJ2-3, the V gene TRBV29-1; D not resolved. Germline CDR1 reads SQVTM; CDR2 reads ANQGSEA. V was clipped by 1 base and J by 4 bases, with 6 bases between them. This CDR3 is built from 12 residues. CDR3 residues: CSVEGRSDTQYF. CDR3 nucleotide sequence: TGCAGCGTTGAAGGCCGGTCAGATACGCAGTATTTT.

This chain's CDR3 is CASSVALLGSLETQYF. The CDR3 DNA is TGTGCCAGCAGCGTAGCCCTACTAGGATCGTTGGAGACCCAGTACTTC. This rearrangement joins TRBV9 to TRBJ2-5; D perhaps matches TRBD2 (5 bases). From germline, CDR1 is SGDLS and CDR2 YYNGEE. V lost 0 bases to trimming and J lost 5 bases, with 17 bases between them. CDR3 length: 16 residues.

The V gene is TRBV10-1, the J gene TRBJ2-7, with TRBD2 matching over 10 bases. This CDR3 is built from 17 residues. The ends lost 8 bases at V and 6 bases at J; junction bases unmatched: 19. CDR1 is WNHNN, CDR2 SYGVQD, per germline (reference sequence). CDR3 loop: CASGEGSGRSLECEQYF. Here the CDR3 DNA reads TGCGCCAGCGGCGAGGGTAGCGGGAGGTCGCTAGAGTGCGAGCAGTACTTC.

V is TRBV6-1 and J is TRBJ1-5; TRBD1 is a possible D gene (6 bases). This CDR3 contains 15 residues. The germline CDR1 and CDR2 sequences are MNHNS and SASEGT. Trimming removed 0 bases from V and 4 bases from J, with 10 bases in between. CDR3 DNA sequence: TGTGCCAGCAGTGAAGCCGACAGGTTTAATCAGCCCCAGCATTTT. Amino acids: CASSEADRFNQPQHF.

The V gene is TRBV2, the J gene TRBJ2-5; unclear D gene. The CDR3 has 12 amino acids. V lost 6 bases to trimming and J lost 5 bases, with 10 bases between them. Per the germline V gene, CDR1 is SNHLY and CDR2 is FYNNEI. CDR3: CASSLSWETQYF. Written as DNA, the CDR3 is TGTGCCAGCAGCCTTAGCTGGGAGACCCAGTACTTC.

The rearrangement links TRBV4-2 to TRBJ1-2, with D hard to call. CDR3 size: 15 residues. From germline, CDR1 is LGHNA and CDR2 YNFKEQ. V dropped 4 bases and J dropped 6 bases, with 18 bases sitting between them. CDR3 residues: CASSPSSVLADGYTF. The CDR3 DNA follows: TGTGCCAGCAGCCCCTCAAGTGTGTTAGCAGATGGCTACACCTTC.

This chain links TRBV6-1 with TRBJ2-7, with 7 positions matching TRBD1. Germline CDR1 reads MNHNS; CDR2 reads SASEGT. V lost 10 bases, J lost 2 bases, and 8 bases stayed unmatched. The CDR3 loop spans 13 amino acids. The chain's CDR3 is CAKGQEHPYEQYF. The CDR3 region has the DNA TGTGCCAAAGGACAGGAACACCCCTACGAGCAGTACTTC.

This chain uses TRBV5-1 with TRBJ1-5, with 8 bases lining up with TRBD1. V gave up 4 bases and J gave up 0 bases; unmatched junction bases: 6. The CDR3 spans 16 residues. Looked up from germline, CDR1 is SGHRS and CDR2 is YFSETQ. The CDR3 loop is CASSPDRDHSNQPQHF. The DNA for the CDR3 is TGCGCCAGCAGCCCGGACAGGGACCATAGCAATCAGCCCCAGCATTTT.

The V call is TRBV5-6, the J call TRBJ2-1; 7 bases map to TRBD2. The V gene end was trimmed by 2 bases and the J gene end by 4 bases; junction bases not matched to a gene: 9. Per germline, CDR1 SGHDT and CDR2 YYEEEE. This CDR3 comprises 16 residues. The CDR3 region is CASSFLASGKYNEQFF. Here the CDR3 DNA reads TGTGCCAGCAGCTTCCTGGCCAGCGGGAAATACAATGAGCAGTTCTTC.

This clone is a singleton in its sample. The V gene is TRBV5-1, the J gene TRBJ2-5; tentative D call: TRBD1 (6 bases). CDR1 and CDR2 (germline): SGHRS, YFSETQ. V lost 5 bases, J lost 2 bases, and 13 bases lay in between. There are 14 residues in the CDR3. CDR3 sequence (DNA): TGCGCCAGCAGGCCAGGGGACCAACAAGAGACCCAGTACTTC. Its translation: CASRPGDQQETQYF. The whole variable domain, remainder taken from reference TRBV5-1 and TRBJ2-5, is KAGVTQTPRYLIKTRGQQVTLSCSPISGHRSVSWYQQTPGQGLQFLFEYFSETQRNKGNFPGRFSGRQFSNSRSEMNVSTLELGDSALYLCASRPGDQQETQYFGPGTRLLVL.

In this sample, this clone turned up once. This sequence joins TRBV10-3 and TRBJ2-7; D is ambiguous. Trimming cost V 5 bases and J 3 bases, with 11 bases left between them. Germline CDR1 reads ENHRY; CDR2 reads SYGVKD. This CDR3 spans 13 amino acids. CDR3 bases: TGTGCCATCAGTCCTCTGGACGGCTACGAGCAGTACTTC. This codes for CAISPLDGYEQYF.

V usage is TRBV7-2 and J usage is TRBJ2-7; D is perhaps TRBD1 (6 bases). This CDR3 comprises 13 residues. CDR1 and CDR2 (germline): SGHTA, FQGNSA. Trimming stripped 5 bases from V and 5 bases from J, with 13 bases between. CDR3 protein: CASSRQPGDEQYF. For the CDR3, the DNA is TGTGCCAGCAGCAGGCAACCAGGGGACGAGCAGTACTTC.

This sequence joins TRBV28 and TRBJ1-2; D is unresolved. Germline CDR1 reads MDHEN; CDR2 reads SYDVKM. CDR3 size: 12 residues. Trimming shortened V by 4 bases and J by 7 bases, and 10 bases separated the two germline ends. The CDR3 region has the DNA TGTGCCAGCAGTTCTAACCCGATTGGCTACACCTTC. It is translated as CASSSNPIGYTF.

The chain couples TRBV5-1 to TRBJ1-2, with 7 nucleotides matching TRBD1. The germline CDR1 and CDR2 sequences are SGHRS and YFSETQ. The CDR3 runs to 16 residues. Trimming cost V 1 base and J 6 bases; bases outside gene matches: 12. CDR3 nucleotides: TGCGCCAGCAGCTTGAAGACAGGGTCGGGGGTTGATGGCTACACCTTC. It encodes CASSLKTGSGVDGYTF.

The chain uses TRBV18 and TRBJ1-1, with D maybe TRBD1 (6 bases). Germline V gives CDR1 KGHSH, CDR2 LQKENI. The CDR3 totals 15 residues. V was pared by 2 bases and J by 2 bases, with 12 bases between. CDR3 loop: CASSPVTGINTEAFF. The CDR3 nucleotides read TGTGCCAGCTCACCAGTGACAGGAATCAACACTGAAGCTTTCTTT.

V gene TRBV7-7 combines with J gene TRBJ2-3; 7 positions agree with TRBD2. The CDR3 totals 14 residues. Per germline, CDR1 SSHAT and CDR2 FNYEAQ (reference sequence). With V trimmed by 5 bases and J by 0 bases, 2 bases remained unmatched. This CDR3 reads CASSQAGSTDTQYF. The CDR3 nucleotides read TGTGCCAGCAGCCAAGCGGGAAGCACAGATACGCAGTATTTT.